One sample yielded the 9 T cell receptor beta chains listed below, sequenced in a study of shared clonotypes between healthy human individuals. CD45RO negativity and positive selection for CCR7 defined naive CD8 cells, a population that excluded terminally differentiated effector memory CD45RA+ cells. The table came from immunoSEQ multiplex PCR; TCRdb's copy has only in-frame clones and leaves some out. This table has about 580,000 clones, roughly 98% appearing once. Sequencing input: naive CD8+ T cells sorted from blood. The receptor source for this set is a man aged 30-40 years in good health.

V is TRBV6-1 and J is TRBJ2-5; TRBD1 is a possible D gene (6 bases). The CDR3 covers 14 residues. In germline, CDR1 is MNHNS, CDR2 SASEGT. V was shortened by 4 bases and J by 1 base, with 10 bases between the two germline ends. The chain's CDR3 is CASSGTGTQETQYF. DNA for the CDR3: TGTGCCAGCAGTGGAACAGGGACCCAAGAGACCCAGTACTTC.

V usage is TRBV10-2 and J usage is TRBJ1-5; no clear D. The CDR3 is made up of 12 amino acids. In germline, CDR1 is WSHSY, CDR2 SAAADI. V dropped 5 bases and J dropped 1 base, with 3 bases sitting between them. CDR3 protein: CASSLSNQPQHF. In DNA form, the CDR3 reads TGCGCCAGCAGTTTGAGCAATCAGCCCCAGCATTTT.

V is TRBV9 and J is TRBJ2-4; 7 bases align to TRBD1. The CDR3 is 16 amino acids. Germline values: CDR1 SGDLS, CDR2 YYNGEE. V lost 1 base and J lost 1; bases outside the gene matches: 5. This chain's CDR3 is CASSVTGATAKNIQYF. The CDR3, as DNA: TGTGCCAGCAGCGTAACAGGGGCTACGGCCAAAAACATTCAGTACTTC.

V is TRBV15 and J is TRBJ2-3; tentative D call: TRBD1 (6 bases). The germline gives CDR1 LNHNV, CDR2 YYDKDF (reference sequence). The CDR3 runs 16 residues. V was trimmed by 1 base and J by 0 bases, leaving 11 bases between them. The CDR3, as DNA: TGTGCCACCAGCAGAGTCACCAGGGGAAGCACAGATACGCAGTATTTT. It encodes CATSRVTRGSTDTQYF.

The V gene is TRBV29-1, the J gene TRBJ2-2; 12 positions match TRBD2. Trimming at V came to 6 bases and at J to 7 bases, leaving 9 bases not matched to a gene. CDR1 is SQVTM and CDR2 is ANQGSEA in the germline V gene. The CDR3 has 15 amino acids. CDR3 sequence (DNA): TGCAGCGTCGTCACCCTAGCGGGAGGGGGCGGGGAGCTGTTTTTT. As protein: CSVVTLAGGGGELFF.

J is TRBJ2-1 and V is TRBV7-3, with 12 bases fitting TRBD2. Germline CDR1 SGHTA, CDR2 FQGTGA. This CDR3 is 15 amino acids long. V gave up 5 bases and J gave up 8 bases; unmatched junction bases: 7. The CDR3 bases are TGTGCCAGCAGCCCGACTAGCGGGAGATTCTATGAGCAGTTCTTC. This translates into CASSPTSGRFYEQFF.

V gene TRBV6-5 combines with J gene TRBJ2-7; D is ambiguous. CDR1 is MNHEY and CDR2 is SVGAGI in the germline V gene. With 6 bases removed from V and 1 base from J, the gap between germline ends came to 10 bases. This CDR3 has 13 residues. The CDR3 spells CASSLQISYEQYF. The CDR3 DNA is TGTGCCAGCAGCTTACAAATTTCCTACGAGCAGTACTTC.

V gene TRBV9 combines with J gene TRBJ2-2, with 7 bases lining up with TRBD1. Per the germline V gene, CDR1 is SGDLS and CDR2 is YYNGEE. The CDR3 covers 17 residues. Trimming took 0 bases from V and 1 from J; bases not matched to a gene: 6. In nucleotides, the CDR3 is TGTGCCAGCAGCGTAGGCTCGGGACAGCAGAACACCGGGGAGCTGTTTTTT. Amino acid sequence: CASSVGSGQQNTGELFF. Full variable domain (outside the CDR3, taken from reference TRBV9 and TRBJ2-2): DSGVTQTPKHLITATGQRVTLRCSPRSGDLSVYWYQQSLDQGLQFLIQYYNGEERAKGNILERFSAQQFPDLHSELNLSSLELGDSALYFCASSVGSGQQNTGELFFGEGSRLTVL.

The J gene is TRBJ2-7, the V gene TRBV4-1; 9 bases line up with TRBD1. Trimming removed 0 bases from V and 3 bases from J; junction bases left unmatched: 3. CDR3 length: 15 residues. CDR1 is MGHRA, CDR2 YSYEKL, per germline. CDR3 loop: CASSQDPTGGYEQYF. CDR3 nucleotides: TGCGCCAGCAGCCAAGACCCGACAGGGGGCTACGAGCAGTACTTC.